This TCR beta chain was found in a study of cytomegalovirus exposure and HLA in healthy donors. This clone was observed a handful of times. This PCR relied on a set of 60 Vbeta primers and 13 Jbeta primers. Produced via immunoSEQ multiplex PCR; TCRdb's table is partial and in-frame only. The table has more than 95,000 clones, nearly 80% seen once. This CDR3 region has 15 residues. Germline CDR1 and CDR2: SNHLY and FYNNEI. V shed 1 base and J shed 2 bases, with 6 bases lying between them. Input material: PBMCs. The V and J genes are TRBV2 and TRBJ1-6; D perhaps matches TRBD1 (5 bases). This receptor was obtained from a man in his fifties or sixties in good health and CMV-seropositive. The CDR3 reads CASSEGGAYNSPLHF. The CDR3 DNA sequence: TGTGCCAGCAGTGAAGGGGGGGCCTATAATTCACCCCTCCACTTT.